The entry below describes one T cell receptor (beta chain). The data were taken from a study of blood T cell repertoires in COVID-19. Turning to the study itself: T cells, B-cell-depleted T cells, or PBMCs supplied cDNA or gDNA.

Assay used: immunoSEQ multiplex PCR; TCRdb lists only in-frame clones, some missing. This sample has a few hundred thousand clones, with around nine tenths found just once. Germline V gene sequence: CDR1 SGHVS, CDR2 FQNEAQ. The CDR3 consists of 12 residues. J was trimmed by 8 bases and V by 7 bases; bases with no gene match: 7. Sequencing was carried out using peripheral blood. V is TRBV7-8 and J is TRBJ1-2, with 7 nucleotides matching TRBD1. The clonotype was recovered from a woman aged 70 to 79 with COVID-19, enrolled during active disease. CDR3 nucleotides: TGTGCCAGCACCCGACAGGGTGACGGCTACACCTTC. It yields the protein CASTRQGDGYTF.